Listed here are 19 T cell receptor beta chains from one sample, sequenced in a study of graft-versus-host responses after intestinal transplantation (dated by TCRdb to the early 2020s). The library was obtained by the immunoSEQ multiplex PCR assay. In TCRdb, the immuneACCESS table is reduced to in-frame sequences with V and J assigned. These tables do not hold every clone; where another copy was compared, an unresolved V gene accounts for under half, and the others remain unexplained. The sample data list 40,000 or so clones, and 90% to 95% of these were observed just once. Over 0.2% of the sample goes to the ten largest clones. The intended sense of this specimen's time point label: cells obtained before transplantation from donor or recipient. What these receptors recognize is not known. Source: unstimulated CD8+ T cells sorted from spleen or lymph node cells, taken before transplant. The receptors here all came from a human donor who was the organ donor for an intestinal transplant.

The rearrangement uses TRBV6-1 and TRBJ1-2; the D gene is possibly TRBD1 (6 bases). Germline values: CDR1 MNHNS, CDR2 SASEGT. This CDR3 contains 13 residues. V was pared by 8 bases and J by 3 bases, with 13 bases between. The CDR3 sequence is CASQGQGHYGYTF. The CDR3 DNA follows: TGTGCCAGCCAGGGTCAGGGGCACTATGGCTACACCTTC.

V usage is TRBV10-2 and J usage is TRBJ2-5; D is possibly TRBD2 (6 bases). Trimming left V 6 bases short and J 5 bases short, with 19 bases between. CDR1 is WSHSY and CDR2 is SAAADI in the germline V gene. The CDR3 is made up of 15 amino acids. CDR3 amino acids: CASSDPAGYWETQYF. The CDR3 DNA reads TGCGCCAGCAGCGATCCCGCGGGGTATTGGGAGACCCAGTACTTC.

CDR3 loop: CDTVRDRGIHEQYF. In nucleotides, the CDR3 is TGTGATACTGTCCGGGACAGGGGGATCCACGAGCAGTACTTC. The V call is TRBV30, the J call TRBJ2-7; 11 nucleotides line up with TRBD1. Germline assignment: CDR1 GTSNPN and CDR2 SVGIG (reference sequence). The CDR3 runs 14 residues.

The V call is TRBV4-3, the J call TRBJ1-1; the D is unclear. The CDR3 length is 14 residues. Per germline, CDR1 LGHNA and CDR2 YSLEER. Trimming removed 0 bases at V and 4 bases at J, with 9 bases between. In nucleotides, the CDR3 is TGCGCCAGCAGCCAAGAGGGAGGAGTCACTGAAGCTTTCTTT. This codes for CASSQEGGVTEAFF.

The chain uses TRBV4-3 and TRBJ2-5; D is unclear. Between the trimmed V and J ends, which lost 0 bases and 1 base, there was a span of 15 bases. The CDR3 covers 17 residues. The germline V gene encodes CDR1 LGHNA and CDR2 YSLEER. CDR3 bases: TGCGCCAGCAGCCAAGACCTGTTCACACCAACCCAAGAGACCCAGTACTTC. Translation gives CASSQDLFTPTQETQYF.

V gene TRBV4-1 combines with J gene TRBJ2-1, with 8 bases aligning to TRBD2. The V segment lost 0 bases and the J segment 4 bases; nucleotides outside the gene matches: 2. Germline V gene lookup returns CDR1 MGHRA and CDR2 YSYEKL. The CDR3 totals 15 residues. In nucleotides, the CDR3 is TGCGCCAGCAGCCAAGATAGCGGGGTATACAATGAGCAGTTCTTC. This translates into CASSQDSGVYNEQFF.

The chain employs TRBV7-2 and TRBJ2-1; 10 positions agree with TRBD2. The CDR3 is 15 residues long. The V and J ends lost 1 base and 6 bases, in that order; junction bases with no gene match: 3. The germline V gene has CDR1 SGHTA and CDR2 FQGNSA. The CDR3 nucleotides read TGTGCCAGCAGCTTAGGGACTAGCGGTCTCAATGAGCAGTTCTTC. Its translation: CASSLGTSGLNEQFF.

V usage is TRBV14 and J usage is TRBJ1-6; D gene uncertain. The V and J ends lost 4 bases and 9 bases respectively, with 22 bases between them. The CDR3 runs to 17 residues. Germline V gene data show CDR1 as SGHDN and CDR2 as FVKESK. CDR3 amino acids: CASSLGWVGSDSSPLHF. Written as DNA, the CDR3 is TGTGCCAGCAGCCTCGGATGGGTGGGAAGCGATAGTTCACCCCTCCACTTT.

This sequence joins TRBV9 and TRBJ1-2; D gene unclear. V dropped 4 bases and J dropped 0 bases, with 10 bases sitting between them. Germline-derived CDR1 and CDR2 are SGDLS and YYNGEE. This CDR3 is built from 14 residues. The CDR3 here is CASSPGGANYGYTF. Here the CDR3 DNA reads TGTGCCAGCAGCCCCGGAGGTGCTAACTATGGCTACACCTTC.

The rearrangement joins TRBV5-4 to TRBJ2-7, with D maybe TRBD2 (5 bases). The CDR3 extends over 13 amino acids. The germline V and J ends were trimmed by 1 base and 2 bases, with 7 bases remaining between them. CDR1 SGHNT and CDR2 YYREEE come from the germline V gene (reference sequence). This CDR3 reads CASSLYSAYEQYF. The CDR3 DNA follows: TGTGCCAGCAGCTTGTATAGCGCCTACGAGCAGTACTTC.

The rearrangement joins TRBV7-6 to TRBJ1-1; D is unresolved. The CDR3 consists of 13 residues. Germline-derived CDR1 and CDR2 are SGHVS and FNYEAQ. V shed 1 base and J shed 1 base, with 4 bases lying between them. This CDR3 is CASSLGENTEAFF. The CDR3 DNA reads TGTGCCAGCAGCTTAGGTGAGAACACTGAAGCTTTCTTT.

The V and J genes are TRBV12-5 and TRBJ2-2, with D possibly matching TRBD2 (6 bases). This CDR3 comprises 16 residues. Germline CDR1 reads LGHNT; CDR2 reads FRNRAP. The V and J ends lost 7 bases and 7 bases respectively, with 22 bases between them. CDR3 sequence: CASAFYAGLRNGELFF. The DNA for the CDR3 is TGTGCTAGTGCCTTCTACGCGGGGCTCCGGAACGGGGAGCTGTTTTTT.

This clone appeared once. CDR3 region: CAISESAFSGGAPDTQYF. Here the CDR3 DNA reads TGTGCCATCAGTGAGTCGGCCTTTAGCGGGGGGGCCCCAGATACGCAGTATTTT. This rearrangement joins TRBV10-3 to TRBJ2-3; 11 bases align to TRBD2. The CDR3 consists of 18 residues. Trimming cost V 0 bases and J 4 bases; bases outside gene matches: 9. Germline-derived CDR1 and CDR2 are ENHRY and SYGVKD.

V and J are TRBV7-2 and TRBJ2-2, with a tentative D call TRBD1 (6 bases). The CDR3 extends over 15 amino acids. Germline V lookup: CDR1 SGHTA, CDR2 FQGNSA. Trimming cost V 1 base and J 1 base, with 7 bases left between them. The CDR3: CASSLEGVNTGELFF. The CDR3, as DNA: TGTGCCAGCAGCTTAGAGGGGGTGAACACCGGGGAGCTGTTTTTT.

The rearrangement uses TRBV9 and TRBJ2-3; 11 positions match TRBD2. V trimming: 4 bases; J trimming: 0 bases; junction bases outside the gene matches: 16. The CDR3 contains 20 residues. CDR1 SGDLS and CDR2 YYNGEE come from the germline V gene. The CDR3 sequence is CASSSSGWVAGGPSTDTQYF. The CDR3 DNA reads as TGTGCCAGCAGCTCGTCAGGATGGGTAGCGGGGGGGCCTAGCACAGATACGCAGTATTTT.

The gene calls are TRBV13 and TRBJ1-5; 8 nucleotides agree with TRBD1. The CDR3 covers 14 residues. The trim removed 0 bases at V and 5 bases at J, leaving 0 bases unmatched. Looked up from germline, CDR1 is PRHDT and CDR2 is FYEKMQ (reference sequence). The chain's CDR3 is CASSLGTGDQPQHF. Written as DNA, the CDR3 is TGTGCCAGCAGCTTAGGGACAGGGGATCAGCCCCAGCATTTT.

Notes on this clone: The same CDR3 also results from other DNA sequences found in this sample. The chain recombines TRBV4-2 with TRBJ2-2, with 14 bases matching TRBD2. Per germline, CDR1 LGHNA and CDR2 YNFKEQ. The CDR3 totals 20 residues. V dropped 0 bases and J dropped 2; count of bases not matched to a gene: 8. The CDR3 DNA reads TGTGCCAGCAGCCAAGAAGATGGGACTAGCGGGGGCTACAACACCGGGGAGCTGTTTTTT. It is translated as CASSQEDGTSGGYNTGELFF.

The chain uses TRBV9 and TRBJ1-6; D uncertain. This CDR3 region has 15 residues. Trimming shortened V by 0 bases and J by 4 bases, and 8 bases separated the two germline ends. CDR1 is SGDLS and CDR2 is YYNGEE in the germline V gene. CDR3 sequence: CASSVGSKYNSPLHF. CDR3 coding DNA: TGTGCCAGCAGCGTAGGGAGTAAATATAATTCACCCCTCCACTTT.

With regard to this clone: Other DNA sequences in the sample encode the same CDR3. Here the CDR3 DNA reads TGTGCCAGCAGCTTAAGTCCGGGGGGAACCTACAATGAGCAGTTCTTC. Translating it yields CASSLSPGGTYNEQFF. The chain couples TRBV7-3 to TRBJ2-1, with 7 bases that match TRBD2. The CDR3 sequence is 16 residues long. Germline loops: CDR1 SGHTA, CDR2 FQGTGA. J gave up 2 bases and V 1 base, and 5 bases lay outside the gene matches.